Presented here are 18 T cell receptor beta chains from one specimen sequenced in a study of post-analysis software for immune sequencing data. General study points: Roughly 5 TRBV segments (TRBV5-6, TRBV5-1 and TRBV20-1 among them) occurred more frequently in patients than in controls.

The antigens for these receptors are not known. TCR beta cDNA libraries included unique molecular identifiers. TCRdb re-called the PCR reads with MiXCR, one entry per CDR3 protein. The table includes more than 350,000 distinct CDR3 sequences, 35% to 45% detected once. Sequencing was performed on blood. These TCRs come from a girl between 2 and 10 years old with multiple sclerosis.

J is TRBJ2-3 and V is TRBV10-2, with D hard to call. Germline lookup yields CDR1 WSHSY and CDR2 SAAADI. V was trimmed by 3 bases and J by 2 bases, leaving 15 bases between them. CDR3 length: 16 amino acids. The CDR3 bases are TGCGCCAGCAGTGAACCTCTGCAGGCCAACACAGATACGCAGTATTTT. It yields the protein CASSEPLQANTDTQYF.

The gene calls are TRBV7-2 and TRBJ2-1; the match to TRBD2 covers 9 bases. With V trimmed by 0 bases and J by 7 bases, 4 bases remained unmatched. This CDR3 is built from 15 residues. Germline V gene lookup returns CDR1 SGHTA and CDR2 FQGNSA. CDR3: CASSLAAGGGNEQFF. CDR3 bases: TGTGCCAGCAGCTTAGCAGCGGGAGGAGGAAATGAGCAGTTCTTC.

The chain is built from TRBV12-3 or TRBV12-4 and TRBJ1-1; the D is unclear. The CDR3 spans 13 residues. V lost 8 bases, J lost 1 base, and 11 bases lay in between. The DNA of the CDR3 is TGTGCCAGCCGCGGCGAGACGAACACTGAAGCTTTCTTT. This codes for CASRGETNTEAFF.

This clonotype was seen a handful of times. CDR3 region: CASSLDRVGMQYF. The CDR3 DNA is TGTGCCAGCAGTTTGGACAGGGTGGGGATGCAGTACTTC. The gene calls are TRBV12-3 or TRBV12-4 and TRBJ2-5; 8 bases are shared with TRBD1. The J segment lost 11 bases and the V segment lost 3 bases, leaving 8 bases of the junction unmatched. This CDR3 contains 13 residues.

This chain links TRBV20-1 with TRBJ1-2; weak D call: TRBD1 (5 bases). The CDR3 totals 15 residues. Trimming left V 3 bases short and J 4 bases short, with 18 bases between. The germline V gene encodes CDR1 DFQATT and CDR2 SNEGSKA (reference sequence). The CDR3 spells CSASPLSGRSYGYTF. CDR3 DNA sequence: TGCAGTGCTAGTCCATTGTCGGGGCGCAGCTATGGCTACACCTTC.

The chain has TRBV6-5 and TRBJ1-2, with D tentatively TRBD1 (6 bases). Germline CDR1 reads MNHEY; CDR2 reads SVGAGI. V lost 7 bases to trimming and J lost 3 bases, with 15 bases between them. The CDR3 consists of 14 residues. DNA for the CDR3: TGTGCCAGCACCGAGGGGGGGTATGACTATGGCTACACCTTC. The encoded protein is CASTEGGYDYGYTF.

V usage is TRBV10-3 and J usage is TRBJ1-2, with D perhaps matching TRBD1 (6 bases). V was clipped by 5 bases and J by 13 bases, with 17 bases between them. The CDR3 consists of 12 residues. Germline lookup yields CDR1 ENHRY and CDR2 SYGVKD. DNA of the CDR3: TGTGCCATCAGTACTGTTGGGACACCGCCCACCTTC. Its translation: CAISTVGTPPTF.

This clonotype was detected ten times or more. The rearrangement joins TRBV5-1 to TRBJ2-1, with 8 bases fitting TRBD2. This CDR3 has 15 amino acids. The germline gives CDR1 SGHRS, CDR2 YFSETQ. V lost 4 bases and J lost 8; bases outside the gene matches: 11. This CDR3 reads CASSEGPREGDEQFF. CDR3 nucleotide sequence: TGCGCCAGCAGCGAGGGACCTCGGGAGGGCGATGAGCAGTTCTTC.

The chain carries TRBV7-2 and TRBJ2-7, with TRBD2 as a possible D gene (6 bases). V lost 0 bases and J lost 3, with 12 bases in between. Germline V gives CDR1 SGHTA, CDR2 FQGNSA. The CDR3 runs 15 residues. The CDR3 region is CASSLAFGGNYEQYF. CDR3 coding DNA: TGTGCCAGCAGCTTAGCGTTTGGGGGGAACTACGAGCAGTACTTC.

J is TRBJ2-3 and V is TRBV18; D gene uncertain. Per the germline V gene, CDR1 is KGHSH and CDR2 is LQKENI. The CDR3 runs 15 residues. The V end lost 0 bases, the J end lost 1 base, and 8 bases lay between the germline ends. The CDR3 bases are TGTGCCAGCTCACCACCGTGGGGTGGCACAGATACGCAGTATTTT. It is translated as CASSPPWGGTDTQYF.

The chain has TRBV12-3 or TRBV12-4 and TRBJ1-2; D remains ambiguous. Trimming took 3 bases from V and 9 from J, leaving 8 bases between them. The CDR3 has 11 amino acids. This CDR3 is CASSLRESYTF. The CDR3 DNA is TGTGCCAGCAGTTTGAGGGAGAGCTACACCTTC.

The chain links TRBV10-3 to TRBJ1-1; D is undetermined. V lost 0 bases to trimming and J lost 4 bases, with 6 bases between them. The CDR3 length is 13 residues. CDR1 and CDR2 (germline): ENHRY, SYGVKD. The CDR3 sequence: CAISESVFTEAFF. CDR3 DNA: TGTGCCATCAGTGAGTCAGTTTTCACTGAAGCTTTCTTT.

The V gene is TRBV24-1, the J gene TRBJ2-3; D might be TRBD1 (6 bases). Germline values: CDR1 KGHDR, CDR2 SFDVKD. The length of the CDR3 is 15 residues. The V gene lost 7 bases and the J gene lost 5 bases, with 18 bases spanning the gap. The CDR3 reads CATRSTGNGQDTQYF. DNA for the CDR3: TGTGCCACCAGAAGTACAGGGAATGGGCAAGATACGCAGTATTTT.

This chain uses TRBV6-2 or TRBV6-3 with TRBJ1-5; 8 nucleotides line up with TRBD1. The V and J ends lost 4 bases and 2 bases, in that order; junction bases with no gene match: 16. Per the germline V gene, CDR1 is MNHEY and CDR2 is SVGEGT. The CDR3 contains 19 residues. Here the CDR3 DNA reads TGTGCCAGCAGTTCCCCTTGGACAGGGAGGCGGTTTGGCAATCAGCCCCAGCATTTT. Protein product: CASSSPWTGRRFGNQPQHF.

The V and J genes are TRBV29-1 and TRBJ2-3; 12 nucleotides match TRBD2. The V segment lost 6 bases and the J segment 4 bases; nucleotides outside the gene matches: 14. Per germline, CDR1 SQVTM and CDR2 ANQGSEA. The CDR3 consists of 17 residues. The CDR3 is CSVRTSGTRWAADTQYF. DNA of the CDR3: TGCAGCGTCCGGACTAGCGGGACACGTTGGGCCGCAGATACGCAGTATTTT.

Details on this clonotype: This sequence may be a read error, since a much larger clone differs from it by one base. This rearrangement joins TRBV7-9 to TRBJ2-7; D is possibly TRBD1 (6 bases). The J call is doubtful: the DNA matches TRBJ2-5 better. The CDR3 is 14 residues long. Germline CDR1 is SEHNR and CDR2 is FQNEAQ (reference sequence). CDR3 sequence: CASSWDNLGETQYF. The CDR3 DNA reads TGTGCCAGCAGCTGGGACAACCTCGGAGAGACCCAGTACTTC.

The chain has TRBV7-2 and TRBJ1-2; D possibly corresponds to TRBD1 (6 bases). Germline loops: CDR1 SGHTA, CDR2 FQGNSA. The CDR3 is made up of 17 amino acids. Trimming removed 0 bases from V and 1 base from J, with 15 bases in between. CDR3 in amino acids: CASSLAPAGTFNYGYTF. For the CDR3, the DNA is TGTGCCAGCAGCTTAGCTCCTGCCGGGACATTTAACTATGGCTACACCTTC.

The rearrangement uses TRBV27 and TRBJ2-7; D is unresolved. The germline V and J ends were trimmed by 3 bases and 0 bases, with 12 bases remaining between them. The CDR3 has 15 amino acids. Germline-derived CDR1 and CDR2 are MNHEY and SMNVEV (reference sequence). This chain's CDR3 is CASSLTRTNSYEQYF. The CDR3 bases are TGTGCCAGCAGTTTGACCCGCACTAACTCCTACGAGCAGTACTTC.